The 9 T cell receptor beta chains presented below share a single source sample, sequenced in a study of blood T cell repertoires in COVID-19. Method: immunoSEQ multiplex PCR; TCRdb's copy keeps in-frame clones and lacks some. The sample has around 120,000 clones; roughly nine tenths are singletons. Input material: peripheral blood. The receptors were gathered from a human donor with active COVID-19. The donor label of this sample is uncertain.

CDR3 coding DNA: TGTGCCAGCAGCTCGAGACAGTCTTCCATGAACACTGAAGCTTTCTTT. Amino acid sequence: CASSSRQSSMNTEAFF. The J gene is TRBJ1-1, the V gene TRBV5-4, with D perhaps matching TRBD1 (5 bases). The CDR3 extends over 16 amino acids. CDR1 and CDR2 from the germline V gene are SGHNT and YYREEE (reference sequence). V lost 3 bases to trimming and J lost 0 bases, with 15 bases between them.

The rearrangement links TRBV5-4 to TRBJ2-5, with D possibly being TRBD1 (5 bases). The ends were cut back, 0 bases at V and 3 bases at J, with 6 bases in the middle. CDR1 and CDR2 from the germline V gene are SGHNT and YYREEE (reference sequence). The CDR3 is made up of 13 amino acids. The CDR3 DNA follows: TGTGCCAGCAGCTTGGCGACAGAAGAGACCCAGTACTTC. It translates to CASSLATEETQYF.

V gene TRBV29-1 combines with J gene TRBJ1-2, with D tentatively TRBD1 (6 bases). V dropped 8 bases and J dropped 6 bases, with 13 bases sitting between them. Per germline, CDR1 SQVTM and CDR2 ANQGSEA. The length of the CDR3 is 11 residues. In DNA, the CDR3 is TGCAGCACCTGGACAGAAGATGGCTACACCTTC. Its translation: CSTWTEDGYTF.

V and J are TRBV5-4 and TRBJ1-1; 7 bases are shared with TRBD1. Trimming took 4 bases from V and 0 from J; bases not matched to a gene: 12. CDR1 is SGHNT and CDR2 is YYREEE in the germline V gene (reference sequence). This CDR3 is 17 amino acids long. CDR3 nucleotide sequence: TGTGCCAGCAGCCCTCCCGACAGGGCCCTCATGAACACTGAAGCTTTCTTT. Its protein product is CASSPPDRALMNTEAFF.

The rearrangement joins TRBV19 to TRBJ2-5; a weak D match, TRBD2 (5 bases). The V end was cut by 5 bases, the J end by 4 bases, with 11 bases between. CDR3 length equals 13 residues. CDR1 is LNHDA and CDR2 is SQIVND in the germline V gene (reference sequence). The CDR3 spells CASSSSGGETQYF. CDR3 DNA: TGTGCCAGTAGTTCATCAGGAGGAGAGACCCAGTACTTC.

This clone was seen only once. The genes are TRBV6-2 or TRBV6-3 and TRBJ2-7; TRBD1 matches at 10 bases. The CDR3 is made up of 14 amino acids. Per germline, CDR1 MNHEY and CDR2 SVGEGT. V was clipped by 4 bases and J by 4 bases; unmatched bases: 4. CDR3 loop: CASSSLGQGYEQYF. The CDR3 DNA is TGTGCCAGCAGTTCATTGGGACAGGGGTACGAGCAGTACTTC.

The chain employs TRBV5-4 and TRBJ1-2; 7 bases align to TRBD1. Germline V gene sequence: CDR1 SGHNT, CDR2 YYREEE (reference sequence). With V trimmed by 4 bases and J by 6 bases, 15 bases remained unmatched. This CDR3 region has 16 residues. The CDR3 region has the DNA TGTGCCAGCAGCATGCGATTTTTGACAGGGATGGATGGCTACACCTTC. This codes for CASSMRFLTGMDGYTF.

The chain uses TRBV5-6 and TRBJ1-3; D uncertain. Looked up from germline, CDR1 is SGHDT and CDR2 is YYEEEE. V was clipped by 2 bases and J by 7 bases, with 7 bases between them. This CDR3 region has 12 residues. The CDR3 nucleotides are TGTGCCAGCAGCTTCATGAGGAACACCATATATTTT. Translated: CASSFMRNTIYF.

The chain employs TRBV6-5 and TRBJ1-2, with 9 bases aligning to TRBD1. The CDR3 is made up of 15 amino acids. Germline V gene data show CDR1 as MNHEY and CDR2 as SVGAGI. J gave up 6 bases and V 2 bases, and 7 bases lay outside the gene matches. The CDR3 bases are TGTGCCAGCAGTTACGGGACAGGGAGAGTTAATGGCTACACCTTC. Its protein is CASSYGTGRVNGYTF.